Each of the 17 T cell receptor beta chains below was sequenced from the same sample in a study of control samples from healthy donors and cancer patients (dated by TCRdb to the early 2020s). To prepare the library, the immunoSEQ multiplex PCR assay was applied. TCRdb re-hosts the immuneACCESS table, in-frame sequences only. Its copies lack some clones; in the studies checked, an unresolved V gene accounts for under half of them, and the cause for the rest is not known. Here the sample has about 120,000 clones; about 89% occur a single time. The ten largest account for about two fifths of the sample. The specimen sequenced was blood. The receptors were gathered from a man aged 50 or older in good health.

V usage is TRBV4-3 and J usage is TRBJ1-1; no firm D call. CDR3 size: 15 residues. Trimming shortened V by 4 bases and J by 0 bases, and 12 bases separated the two germline ends. Germline lookup yields CDR1 LGHNA and CDR2 YSLEER. In DNA form, the CDR3 reads TGCGCCAGCAGCCTTGAAAAAAGGGTGAACACTGAAGCTTTCTTT. Translation gives CASSLEKRVNTEAFF.

The chain combines TRBV9 with TRBJ2-2, with TRBD2 identical over 8 bases. The junction had 6 bases not matched to a gene; V was cut back by 1 base and J by 1 base. The CDR3 is made up of 17 amino acids. The germline V gene has CDR1 SGDLS and CDR2 YYNGEE. Written as DNA, the CDR3 is TGTGCCAGCAGCGTACGAGCGGGGGCCATGAACACCGGGGAGCTGTTTTTT. This sequence encodes CASSVRAGAMNTGELFF.

This chain joins TRBV6-6 and TRBJ1-1; D possibly corresponds to TRBD1 (6 bases). V lost 5 bases, J lost 0 bases, and 10 bases lay in between. Looked up from germline, CDR1 is MNHNY and CDR2 is SVGAGI (reference sequence). The CDR3 covers 14 residues. The CDR3 protein is CASSQQGLNTEAFF. For the CDR3, the DNA is TGTGCCAGCAGTCAACAGGGTCTGAACACTGAAGCTTTCTTT.

V gene TRBV7-2 combines with J gene TRBJ2-1; no firm D call. The V and J ends lost 3 bases and 6 bases respectively, with 15 bases between them. Germline V gene sequence: CDR1 SGHTA, CDR2 FQGNSA. CDR3 size: 15 residues. CDR3 sequence reads: CASSLGSGRINEQFF. CDR3 coding DNA: TGTGCCAGCAGCTTGGGCTCAGGCCGTATCAATGAGCAGTTCTTC.

The rearrangement joins TRBV29-1 to TRBJ1-1; D gene uncertain. The CDR3 extends over 13 amino acids. Per germline, CDR1 SQVTM and CDR2 ANQGSEA. With 0 bases removed from V and 5 bases from J, the gap between germline ends came to 10 bases. In DNA, the CDR3 is TGCAGCGTTGAAGAAGTGGCGGGAACTGAAGCTTTCTTT. Translated: CSVEEVAGTEAFF.

J is TRBJ1-2 and V is TRBV19, with 12 bases matching TRBD1. V dropped 4 bases and J dropped 8; count of bases not matched to a gene: 8. The germline CDR1 and CDR2 sequences are LNHDA and SQIVND (reference sequence). This CDR3 contains 15 residues. Written as DNA, the CDR3 is TGTGCCAGTAGTAGGGGACAGGGGGCGACTGGCGGCTACACCTTC. Amino acids: CASSRGQGATGGYTF.

This clone is a singleton in its sample. The gene calls are TRBV30 and TRBJ2-2, with D uncertain. The CDR3 runs 14 residues. Germline V lookup: CDR1 GTSNPN, CDR2 SVGIG (reference sequence). Between the trimmed V and J ends, which lost 2 bases and 3 bases, there was a span of 10 bases. The chain's CDR3 is CAWSWKGYTGELFF. In DNA form, the CDR3 reads TGTGCCTGGAGTTGGAAAGGATACACCGGGGAGCTGTTTTTT.

This chain links TRBV11-2 with TRBJ1-2; D is uncertain. CDR1 and CDR2 (germline): SGHAT, FQNNGV. This CDR3 region has 12 residues. Trimming pared 3 bases from V and 7 bases from J, leaving 9 bases between. The CDR3 is CASSFGGIGYTF. The CDR3 DNA is TGTGCCAGCAGCTTCGGCGGCATTGGCTACACCTTC.

The J gene is TRBJ1-5, the V gene TRBV4-2; 11 nucleotides agree with TRBD1. The germline gives CDR1 LGHNA, CDR2 YNFKEQ. The CDR3 is 16 amino acids. Trimming at V came to 4 bases and at J to 3 bases, leaving 5 bases not matched to a gene. This CDR3 reads CASSPGTGGNNQPQHF. In DNA, the CDR3 is TGTGCCAGCAGCCCAGGGACAGGGGGAAACAATCAGCCCCAGCATTTT.

The genes are TRBV7-6 and TRBJ1-4; 10 bases are a match to TRBD1. Per germline, CDR1 SGHVS and CDR2 FNYEAQ. This CDR3 region has 15 residues. Losses at the gene ends were 2 bases for V and 7 bases for J; bases not matched to a gene: 4. The CDR3 loop is CASSLWGQGREKLFF. The DNA for the CDR3 is TGTGCCAGCAGCTTATGGGGACAGGGGCGTGAAAAACTGTTTTTT.

The CDR3 protein is CASSLDRNSPLHF. The CDR3 DNA reads as TGCGCCAGCAGCCTCGACAGAAATTCACCCCTCCACTTT. The chain combines TRBV10-1 with TRBJ1-6; maybe TRBD1 (5 bases). V was shortened by 6 bases and J by 7 bases, with 10 bases between the two germline ends. The CDR3 loop spans 13 amino acids. Germline V gene sequence: CDR1 WNHNN, CDR2 SYGVQD (reference sequence).

This chain joins TRBV5-1 and TRBJ2-7; tentatively, D is TRBD1 (5 bases). The CDR3 is 14 residues long. Trimming stripped 4 bases from V and 1 base from J, with 12 bases between. Germline V gene lookup returns CDR1 SGHRS and CDR2 YFSETQ. The CDR3 coding sequence is TGCGCCAGCAGCGCAGGGTGGGATTCCTACGAGCAGTACTTC. Its translation is CASSAGWDSYEQYF. The full variable domain, its missing parts supplied by reference TRBV5-1 and TRBJ2-7, is KAGVTQTPRYLIKTRGQQVTLSCSPISGHRSVSWYQQTPGQGLQFLFEYFSETQRNKGNFPGRFSGRQFSNSRSEMNVSTLELGDSALYLCASSAGWDSYEQYFGPGTRLTVT.

This sequence joins TRBV7-2 and TRBJ2-2; no clear D gene. The CDR3 covers 16 residues. Trimming took off 5 bases at V and 2 bases at J, with 15 bases between the two ends. Germline CDR1 is SGHTA and CDR2 is FQGNSA. This CDR3 reads CASSADALSNTGELFF. For the CDR3, the DNA is TGTGCCAGCAGCGCGGACGCCCTGTCAAACACCGGGGAGCTGTTTTTT. The complete variable domain, with remaining parts taken from reference TRBV7-2 and TRBJ2-2, reads GAGVSQSPSNKVTEKGKDVELRCDPISGHTALYWYRQSLGQGLEFLIYFQGNSAPDKSGLPSDRFSAERTGGSVSTLTIQRTQQEDSAVYLCASSADALSNTGELFFGEGSRLTVL.

This chain uses TRBV18 with TRBJ2-3; 7 bases are a match to TRBD1. CDR1 is KGHSH, CDR2 LQKENI, per germline. Unmatched junction bases numbered 12, after V lost 5 bases and J lost 1 base. The CDR3 spans 17 residues. In DNA form, the CDR3 reads TGTGCCAGCTCATTGGACCGGGACAGACTGCGCACAGATACGCAGTATTTT. Its protein is CASSLDRDRLRTDTQYF.

The CDR3 bases are TGTGCCAGCGGGGCCGGGAACTATGGCTACACCTTC. Translated: CASGAGNYGYTF. The rearrangement uses TRBV6-5 and TRBJ1-2, with a tentative D call TRBD1 (5 bases). V was trimmed by 8 bases and J by 2 bases, leaving 9 bases between them. Germline V lookup: CDR1 MNHEY, CDR2 SVGAGI. This CDR3 has 12 residues.

To note about this clone: This CDR3 is also generated by other DNA sequences in the sample. The gene calls are TRBV18 and TRBJ2-7; a possible D gene is TRBD2 (5 bases). V lost 2 bases and J lost 1, with 6 bases in between. Germline V CDR1 and CDR2: KGHSH, LQKENI. The CDR3 runs 13 residues. CDR3: CASSPEGSYEQYF. In DNA form, the CDR3 reads TGTGCCAGCTCACCAGAGGGTTCCTACGAGCAGTACTTC.

The chain has TRBV27 and TRBJ1-6; TRBD1 matches 7 bases. The CDR3 consists of 17 residues. V lost 8 bases, J lost 0 bases, and 10 bases stayed unmatched. Germline V gene sequence: CDR1 MNHEY, CDR2 SMNVEV (reference sequence). The CDR3 bases are TGTGCCAGCGGATCCTTACAGGGGAGCTCCTATAATTCACCCCTCCACTTT. Protein: CASGSLQGSSYNSPLHF.